The 8 T cell receptor beta chains listed next were all sequenced from one sample in a study of cytomegalovirus exposure and HLA in healthy donors. Primers included in the PCR were 60 Vbeta and 13 Jbeta primers. Libraries were prepared by immunoSEQ multiplex PCR; TCRdb keeps only in-frame clonotypes and omits some of them. The sample has 65,000 to 85,000 clones, 65% to 85% seen once. The sequenced material came from PBMCs. The receptors here all came from a woman aged 45 to 65 in good health and CMV-seronegative.

This clone appeared a few times. The chain joins TRBV6-6 to TRBJ1-1, with TRBD1 as a possible D gene (5 bases). Germline-derived CDR1 and CDR2 are MNHNY and SVGAGI (reference sequence). This CDR3 region has 15 residues. The ends were cut back, 5 bases at V and 3 bases at J, with 16 bases in the middle. The CDR3 coding sequence is TGTGCCAGCAGTACCTCGAGTGGGGCAGACACTGAAGCTTTCTTT. Amino acids: CASSTSSGADTEAFF.

V and J are TRBV29-1 and TRBJ1-1, with D tentatively TRBD1 (6 bases). This CDR3 spans 13 amino acids. Germline CDR1 and CDR2: SQVTM and ANQGSEA. V was cut by 6 bases and J by 1 base, with 12 bases left in between. CDR3 loop: CSVVKGGNTEAFF. CDR3 nucleotide sequence: TGCAGCGTGGTCAAAGGGGGGAACACTGAAGCTTTCTTT.

This sequence joins TRBV19 and TRBJ2-3, with TRBD2 identical over 7 bases. The germline V gene has CDR1 LNHDA and CDR2 SQIVND (reference sequence). This CDR3 spans 12 amino acids. With V trimmed by 10 bases and J by 0 bases, 1 base remained unmatched. CDR3 nucleotide sequence: TGTGCCACTAGCGGTAGCACAGATACGCAGTATTTT. Residues: CATSGSTDTQYF.

The CDR3 here is CASSAGPGQGIEAFF. The CDR3 nucleotides are TGTGCCAGCAGCGCGGGACCGGGACAGGGGATTGAAGCTTTCTTT. The chain uses TRBV9 and TRBJ1-1; TRBD1 matches at 10 bases. This CDR3 region has 15 residues. The junction had 9 bases not matched to a gene; V was cut back by 3 bases and J by 7 bases. CDR1 and CDR2 (germline): SGDLS, YYNGEE.

V is TRBV2 and J is TRBJ1-1, with D perhaps TRBD1 (6 bases). Germline CDR1 is SNHLY and CDR2 is FYNNEI. The CDR3 has 14 amino acids. The germline V and J ends were trimmed by 6 bases and 4 bases, with 15 bases remaining between them. CDR3 sequence: CASSSLQGSTEAFF. CDR3 sequence (DNA): TGTGCCAGCAGCTCCCTTCAGGGGAGCACTGAAGCTTTCTTT.

The chain links TRBV7-9 to TRBJ1-1, with D uncertain. Per the germline V gene, CDR1 is SEHNR and CDR2 is FQNEAQ (reference sequence). The V and J ends lost 5 bases and 1 base respectively, with 8 bases between them. The CDR3 has 13 residues. The CDR3 nucleotides are TGTGCCAGCAGCGCAGCAGGGAACACTGAAGCTTTCTTT. As protein: CASSAAGNTEAFF. The full variable domain, rest sourced from reference TRBV7-9 and TRBJ1-1, is DTGVSQNPRHKITKRGQNVTFRCDPISEHNRLYWYRQTLGQGPEFLTYFQNEAQLEKSRLLSDRFSAERPKGSFSTLEIQRTEQGDSAMYLCASSAAGNTEAFFGQGTRLTVV.

This chain joins TRBV7-9 and TRBJ2-3; D call uncertain. The CDR3 covers 13 residues. The V gene's germline CDR1 is SEHNR and CDR2 FQNEAQ (reference sequence). V gave up 4 bases and J gave up 1 base, with 6 bases separating them. CDR3 DNA: TGTGCCAGCAGCTACTCGGGCACAGATACGCAGTATTTT. Its translation: CASSYSGTDTQYF. Looking up the rest from reference TRBV7-9 and TRBJ2-3 gives the full variable domain: DTGVSQNPRHKITKRGQNVTFRCDPISEHNRLYWYRQTLGQGPEFLTYFQNEAQLEKSRLLSDRFSAERPKGSFSTLEIQRTEQGDSAMYLCASSYSGTDTQYFGPGTRLTVL.

The chain employs TRBV4-2 and TRBJ1-6; the D gene is possibly TRBD1 (5 bases). From germline, CDR1 is LGHNA and CDR2 YNFKEQ. V lost 0 bases, J lost 4 bases, and 22 bases lay in between. This CDR3 spans 20 amino acids. The CDR3 region has the DNA TGTGCCAGCAGCCAAGATAGGGGATCGGGTACCCGAACTTATAATTCACCCCTCCACTTT. Translation gives CASSQDRGSGTRTYNSPLHF.